This is a list of T cell receptor beta chains from one sample in a study of cytomegalovirus exposure and HLA in healthy donors. Repertoires were generated with immunoSEQ multiplex PCR, while TCRdb's copy carries only in-frame clones and drops some. Of some 190,000 clones listed, 75% to 85% are singletons. Input material: PBMCs. The receptors come from a woman aged 25 to 45 in good health and CMV-seropositive. CDR3s include the opening cysteine and the closing phenylalanine or tryptophan. D genes are given only for firm matches. Expanded clones get a size class; other rows say once, few or many, or leave the size out.

TRBV30	TRBJ1-2	13	NA	NA	TGTGCCTGGACCGCGGACAACTATTACGGCTACACCTTC	CAWTADNYYGYTF
TRBV6-1	TRBJ1-2	13	NA	few	TGTGCCAGCAGAAGGGGGACTAACTATGGCTACACCTTC	CASRRGTNYGYTF
TRBV4-1	TRBJ2-1	14	NA	NA	TGCGCCAGCAGTCGAGCCGCGGGGTACAATGAGCAGTTCTTC	CASSRAAGYNEQFF
TRBV5-6	TRBJ2-7	13	NA	NA	TGTGCCAGCAGCGCCTCGAGCTCCTACGAGCAGTACTTC	CASSASSSYEQYF
TRBV7-9	TRBJ2-7	12	TRBD1	few	TGTGCCAGCAGCCCGCCGGGACAGGACCCGTACTTC	CASSPPGQDPYF
TRBV27	TRBJ2-5	15	NA	NA	TGTGCCAGCAGTCTTTTCCGGGCCCACGGGGGGACCCAGTACTTC	CASSLFRAHGGTQYF
TRBV9	TRBJ1-3	14	NA	NA	TGTGCCAGCAGCGTAACCAGGGCAGGAAACACCATATATTTT	CASSVTRAGNTIYF
TRBV5-1	TRBJ1-3	17	TRBD1	NA	TGCGCCAGCAGCTTGGCCCCGACAGGGTCAAGAGGAAACACCATATATTTT	CASSLAPTGSRGNTIYF
TRBV11-3	TRBJ1-4	15	TRBD1	NA	TGTGCCAGCAGCTTGGGACAGGGAACTAATGAAAAACTGTTTTTT	CASSLGQGTNEKLFF
TRBV5-6	TRBJ2-7	16	TRBD1	NA	TGTGCCAGCAGCAACCTGACAGGGGCTACATCCTACGAGCAGTACTTC	CASSNLTGATSYEQYF
TRBV27	TRBJ2-7	15	TRBD2	NA	TGTGCCAGCACTCGAATAGCGGGAGGACCCTACGAGCAGTACTTC	CASTRIAGGPYEQYF
TRBV28	TRBJ1-2	15	NA	NA	TGTGCCAGCACCTTTCTGGGGGAGGGATACTATGGCTACACCTTC	CASTFLGEGYYGYTF
TRBV7-2	TRBJ2-7	16	TRBD2	NA	TGTGCCAGCAGCACGGGACTAGCGGCTAGGTTCTACGAGCAGTACTTC	CASSTGLAARFYEQYF
TRBV9	TRBJ1-1	15	NA	NA	TGTGCCAGCAGCGTAGTAACAGGGCCGAACACTGAAGCTTTCTTT	CASSVVTGPNTEAFF
TRBV6-6	TRBJ1-2	13	NA	once	TGTGCCAGCAGTTTAACGGAGAACTATGGCTACACCTTC	CASSLTENYGYTF
TRBV28	TRBJ2-7	14	TRBD1	NA	TGTGCCAGCAGATTTAGACAGGGGGCCTACGAGCAGTACTTC	CASRFRQGAYEQYF